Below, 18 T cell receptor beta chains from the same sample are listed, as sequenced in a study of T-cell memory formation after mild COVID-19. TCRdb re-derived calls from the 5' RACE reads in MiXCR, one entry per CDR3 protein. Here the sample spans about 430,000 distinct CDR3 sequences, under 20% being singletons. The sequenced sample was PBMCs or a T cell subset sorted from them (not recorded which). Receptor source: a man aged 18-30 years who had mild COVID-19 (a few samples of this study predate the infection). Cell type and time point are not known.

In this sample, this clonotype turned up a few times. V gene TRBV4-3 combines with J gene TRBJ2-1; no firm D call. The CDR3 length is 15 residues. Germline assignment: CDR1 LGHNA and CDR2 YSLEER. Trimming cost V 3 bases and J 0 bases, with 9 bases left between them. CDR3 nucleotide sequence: TGCGCCAGCAGCCAGGCCCCCCGCTCCTACAATGAGCAGTTCTTC. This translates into CASSQAPRSYNEQFF.

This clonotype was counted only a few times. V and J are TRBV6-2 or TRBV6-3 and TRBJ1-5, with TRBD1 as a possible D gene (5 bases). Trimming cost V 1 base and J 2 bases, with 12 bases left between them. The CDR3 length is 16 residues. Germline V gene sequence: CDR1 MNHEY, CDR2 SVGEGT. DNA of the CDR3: TGTGCCAGCAGTTACTTATGGGGCGAGGGCAATCAGCCCCAGCATTTT. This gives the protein CASSYLWGEGNQPQHF.

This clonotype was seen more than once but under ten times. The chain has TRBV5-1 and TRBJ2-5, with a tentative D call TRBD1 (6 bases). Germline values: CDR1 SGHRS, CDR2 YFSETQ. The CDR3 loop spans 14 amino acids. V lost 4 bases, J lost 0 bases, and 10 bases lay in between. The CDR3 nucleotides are TGCGCCAGCAGCATACAGGGACACCAAGAGACCCAGTACTTC. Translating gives CASSIQGHQETQYF.

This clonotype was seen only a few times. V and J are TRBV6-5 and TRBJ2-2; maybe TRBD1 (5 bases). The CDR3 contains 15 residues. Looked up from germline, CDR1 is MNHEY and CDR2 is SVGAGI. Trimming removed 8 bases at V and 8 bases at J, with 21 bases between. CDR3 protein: CASGPSWTPLGELFF. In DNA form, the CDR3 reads TGTGCCAGCGGCCCGAGTTGGACACCCCTGGGGGAGCTGTTTTTT.

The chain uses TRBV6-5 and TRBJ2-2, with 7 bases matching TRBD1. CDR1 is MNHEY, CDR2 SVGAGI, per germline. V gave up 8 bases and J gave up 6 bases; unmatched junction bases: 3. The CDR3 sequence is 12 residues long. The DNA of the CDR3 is TGTGCCAGCGAGGGGGCCCCCGGGGAGCTGTTTTTT. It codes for CASEGAPGELFF.

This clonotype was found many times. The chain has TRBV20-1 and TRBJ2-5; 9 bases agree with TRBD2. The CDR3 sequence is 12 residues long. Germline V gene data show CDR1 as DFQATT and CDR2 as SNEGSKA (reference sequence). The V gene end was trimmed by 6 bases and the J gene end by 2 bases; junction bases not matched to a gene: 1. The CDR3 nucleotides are TGCAGTGCCCTAGCGGGGCAAGAGACCCAGTACTTC. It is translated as CSALAGQETQYF.

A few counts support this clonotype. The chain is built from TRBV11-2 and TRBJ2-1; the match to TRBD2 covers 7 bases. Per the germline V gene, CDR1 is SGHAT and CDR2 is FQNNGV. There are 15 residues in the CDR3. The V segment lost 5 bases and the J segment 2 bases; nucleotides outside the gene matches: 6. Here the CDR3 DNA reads TGTGCCAGCAGCCCCTGGGGGGGGGCCTACAATGAGCAGTTCTTC. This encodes CASSPWGGAYNEQFF.

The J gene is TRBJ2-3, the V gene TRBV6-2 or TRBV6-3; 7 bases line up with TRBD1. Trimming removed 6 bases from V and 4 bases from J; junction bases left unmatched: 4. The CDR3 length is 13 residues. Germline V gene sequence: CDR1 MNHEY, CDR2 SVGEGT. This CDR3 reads CASRRQGADTQYF. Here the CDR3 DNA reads TGTGCCAGCAGAAGACAGGGTGCAGATACGCAGTATTTT.

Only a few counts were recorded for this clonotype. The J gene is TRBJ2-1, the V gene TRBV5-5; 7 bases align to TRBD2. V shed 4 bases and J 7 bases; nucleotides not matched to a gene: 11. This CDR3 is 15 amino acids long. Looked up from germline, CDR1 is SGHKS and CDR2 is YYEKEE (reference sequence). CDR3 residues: CASSVHPSGVNEQFF. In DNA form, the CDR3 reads TGTGCCAGCAGCGTACACCCGAGCGGGGTTAATGAGCAGTTCTTC.

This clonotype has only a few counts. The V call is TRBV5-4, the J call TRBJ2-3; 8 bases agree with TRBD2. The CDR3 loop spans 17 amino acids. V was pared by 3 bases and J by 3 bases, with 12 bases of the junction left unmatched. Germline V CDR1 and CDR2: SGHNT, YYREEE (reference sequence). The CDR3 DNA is TGTGCCAGCAGCTCCTCCCGGGGCCAGCGGGGGACAGATACGCAGTATTTT. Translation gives CASSSSRGQRGTDTQYF.

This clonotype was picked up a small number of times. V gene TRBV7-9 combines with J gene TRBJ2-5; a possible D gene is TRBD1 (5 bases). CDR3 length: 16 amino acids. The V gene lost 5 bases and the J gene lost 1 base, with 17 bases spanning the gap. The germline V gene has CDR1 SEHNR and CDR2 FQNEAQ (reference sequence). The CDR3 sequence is CASSLGAPESQETQYF. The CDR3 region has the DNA TGTGCCAGCAGCCTAGGGGCCCCGGAAAGCCAAGAGACCCAGTACTTC. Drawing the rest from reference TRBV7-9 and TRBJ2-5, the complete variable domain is DTGVSQNPRHKITKRGQNVTFRCDPISEHNRLYWYRQTLGQGPEFLTYFQNEAQLEKSRLLSDRFSAERPKGSFSTLEIQRTEQGDSAMYLCASSLGAPESQETQYFGPGTRLLVL.

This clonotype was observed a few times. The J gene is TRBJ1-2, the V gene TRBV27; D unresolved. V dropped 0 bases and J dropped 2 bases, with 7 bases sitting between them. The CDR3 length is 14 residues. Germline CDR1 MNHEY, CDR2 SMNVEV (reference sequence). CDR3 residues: CASSLSSRNYGYTF. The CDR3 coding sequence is TGTGCCAGCAGTTTATCGTCTAGGAACTATGGCTACACCTTC.

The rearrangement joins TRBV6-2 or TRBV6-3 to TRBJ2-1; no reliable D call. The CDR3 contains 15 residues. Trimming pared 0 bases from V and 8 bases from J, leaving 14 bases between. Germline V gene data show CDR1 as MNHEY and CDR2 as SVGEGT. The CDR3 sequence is CASSYSTGRSDEQFF. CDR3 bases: TGTGCCAGCAGTTACTCGACCGGGCGTTCGGATGAGCAGTTCTTC.

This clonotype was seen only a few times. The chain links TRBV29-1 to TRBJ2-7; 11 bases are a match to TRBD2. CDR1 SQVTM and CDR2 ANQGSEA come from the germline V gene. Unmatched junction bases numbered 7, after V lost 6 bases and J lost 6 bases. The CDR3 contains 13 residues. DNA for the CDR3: TGCAGCGTCACTAGCGGGGGAACTGGCGAGCAGTACTTC. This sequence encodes CSVTSGGTGEQYF.

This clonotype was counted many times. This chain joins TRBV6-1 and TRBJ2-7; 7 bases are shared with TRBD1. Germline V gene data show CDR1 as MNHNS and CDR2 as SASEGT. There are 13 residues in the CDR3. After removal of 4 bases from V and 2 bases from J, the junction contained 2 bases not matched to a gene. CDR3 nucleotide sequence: TGTGCCAGCAGTGTTACAGGGGCCTACGAGCAGTACGTC. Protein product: CASSVTGAYEQYV.

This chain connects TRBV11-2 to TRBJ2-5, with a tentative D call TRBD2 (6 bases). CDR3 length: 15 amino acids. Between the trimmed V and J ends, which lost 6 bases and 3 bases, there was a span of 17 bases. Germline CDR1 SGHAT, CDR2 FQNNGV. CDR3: CASSSIRGGEETQYF. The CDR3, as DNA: TGTGCCAGCAGTTCAATACGGGGCGGGGAAGAGACCCAGTACTTC.

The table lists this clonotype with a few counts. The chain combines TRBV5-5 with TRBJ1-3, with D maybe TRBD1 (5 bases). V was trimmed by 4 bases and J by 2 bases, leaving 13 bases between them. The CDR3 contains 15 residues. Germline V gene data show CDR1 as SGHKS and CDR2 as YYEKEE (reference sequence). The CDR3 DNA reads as TGTGCCAGCAGCGGGTTTCGGGGGGCTGGAAACACCATATATTTT. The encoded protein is CASSGFRGAGNTIYF.

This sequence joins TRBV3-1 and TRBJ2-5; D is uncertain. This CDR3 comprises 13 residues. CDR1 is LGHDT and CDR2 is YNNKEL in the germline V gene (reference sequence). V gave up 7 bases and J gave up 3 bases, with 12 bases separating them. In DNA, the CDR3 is TGTGCCAGCAAAAGGTCAGGAAAAGAGACCCAGTACTTC. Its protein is CASKRSGKETQYF.